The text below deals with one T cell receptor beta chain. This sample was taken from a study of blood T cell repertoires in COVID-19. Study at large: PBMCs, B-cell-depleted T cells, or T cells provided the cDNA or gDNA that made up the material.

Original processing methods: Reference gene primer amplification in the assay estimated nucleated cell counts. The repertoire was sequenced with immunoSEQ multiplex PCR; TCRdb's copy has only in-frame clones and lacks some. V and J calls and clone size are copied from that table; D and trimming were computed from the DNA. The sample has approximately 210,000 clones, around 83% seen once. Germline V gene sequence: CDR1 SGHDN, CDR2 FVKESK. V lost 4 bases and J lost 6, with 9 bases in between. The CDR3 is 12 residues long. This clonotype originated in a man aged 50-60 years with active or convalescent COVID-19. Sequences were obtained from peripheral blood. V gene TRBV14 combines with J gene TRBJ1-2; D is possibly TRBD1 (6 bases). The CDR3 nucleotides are TGTGCCAGCAGCCTCGGGGGGCATGGCTACACCTTC. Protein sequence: CASSLGGHGYTF.